The 8 T cell receptor beta chains listed next were all sequenced from one sample in a study of cytomegalovirus exposure and HLA in healthy donors (TCRdb year 2017). Library preparation was by the immunoSEQ multiplex PCR assay. The multiplex PCR relied on a mix of 60 forward primers for TCR Vbeta segments and 13 reverse primers for TCR Jbeta segments. In TCRdb, the immuneACCESS table is reduced to in-frame sequences with V and J assigned. These tables do not hold every clone; where another copy was compared, an unresolved V gene accounts for under half, and the others remain unexplained. For this sample the table gives 110,000 or so clones, of which roughly 80% were detected only once. In total, the top ten clones hold about 5.4% of the sample. The sequencing input was PBMCs. The source is a woman in her twenties or thirties in good health and CMV-seropositive.

The V call is TRBV11-2, the J call TRBJ1-2, with D maybe TRBD1 (5 bases). V lost 4 bases and J 3 bases, leaving 9 bases between the germline ends. This CDR3 comprises 13 residues. Germline V gene sequence: CDR1 SGHAT, CDR2 FQNNGV. CDR3 in DNA: TGTGCCAGCAGCTCCCAGGGCCACTATGGCTACACCTTC. The encoded protein is CASSSQGHYGYTF.

This rearrangement joins TRBV18 to TRBJ2-7, with D possibly matching TRBD2 (6 bases). Germline V CDR1 and CDR2: KGHSH, LQKENI. The CDR3 sequence is 16 residues long. Trimming took off 1 base at V and 1 base at J, with 14 bases between the two ends. CDR3 DNA: TGTGCCAGCTCACCACGAGCTAGCGCTACTTCCTACGAGCAGTACTTC. This encodes CASSPRASATSYEQYF.

CDR3 sequence reads: CASSYVQGGTEAFF. Written as DNA, the CDR3 is TGTGCCAGCAGTTACGTGCAGGGGGGCACTGAAGCTTTCTTT. The chain carries TRBV6-5 and TRBJ1-1, with TRBD1 matching over 7 bases. Looked up from germline, CDR1 is MNHEY and CDR2 is SVGAGI. The CDR3 sequence is 14 residues long. The J segment lost 4 bases and the V segment lost 2 bases, leaving 4 bases of the junction unmatched.

The chain uses TRBV5-1 and TRBJ1-1; maybe TRBD1 (6 bases). Germline-derived CDR1 and CDR2 are SGHRS and YFSETQ. Trimming removed 2 bases at V and 3 bases at J, with 11 bases between. The CDR3 has 14 amino acids. The CDR3 is CASSLTQGYTEAFF. Here the CDR3 DNA reads TGCGCCAGCAGCTTAACCCAGGGGTACACTGAAGCTTTCTTT.

The genes are TRBV6-4 and TRBJ2-1, with TRBD2 matching over 12 bases. This CDR3 spans 14 amino acids. Per the germline V gene, CDR1 is MRHNA and CDR2 is SNTAGT. The V gene end was trimmed by 5 bases and the J gene end by 9 bases; junction bases not matched to a gene: 5. The DNA for the CDR3 is TGTGCCAGCAGTTCTAGCGGGGGGGCCGGTGAGCAGTTCTTC. Protein: CASSSSGGAGEQFF.

This clone was detected only a few times. This chain joins TRBV19 and TRBJ1-2; tentative D call: TRBD1 (6 bases). This CDR3 has 15 amino acids. The ends were cut back, 6 bases at V and 8 bases at J, with 22 bases in the middle. The germline gives CDR1 LNHDA, CDR2 SQIVND (reference sequence). CDR3 coding DNA: TGTGCCAGTAGGTCCACAGGGAAAGTAGGAAACGGCTACACCTTC. This codes for CASRSTGKVGNGYTF.

V usage is TRBV4-1 and J usage is TRBJ1-1, with TRBD1 matching over 8 bases. The CDR3 sequence is 15 residues long. Germline loops: CDR1 MGHRA, CDR2 YSYEKL. Losses at the gene ends were 1 base for V and 5 bases for J; bases not matched to a gene: 6. The CDR3 bases are TGCGCCAGCAGCCAAGTGCAGGGGGCAAAAACTGAAGCTTTCTTT. This sequence encodes CASSQVQGAKTEAFF.

This chain links TRBV29-1 with TRBJ2-7, with a weak D call TRBD1 (5 bases). The germline V gene has CDR1 SQVTM and CDR2 ANQGSEA. V was trimmed by 4 bases and J by 4 bases, leaving 11 bases between them. This CDR3 has 12 residues. CDR3 coding DNA: TGCAGCGTTGTGGCAGGGTCTTACGAGCAGTACTTC. Amino acids: CSVVAGSYEQYF.